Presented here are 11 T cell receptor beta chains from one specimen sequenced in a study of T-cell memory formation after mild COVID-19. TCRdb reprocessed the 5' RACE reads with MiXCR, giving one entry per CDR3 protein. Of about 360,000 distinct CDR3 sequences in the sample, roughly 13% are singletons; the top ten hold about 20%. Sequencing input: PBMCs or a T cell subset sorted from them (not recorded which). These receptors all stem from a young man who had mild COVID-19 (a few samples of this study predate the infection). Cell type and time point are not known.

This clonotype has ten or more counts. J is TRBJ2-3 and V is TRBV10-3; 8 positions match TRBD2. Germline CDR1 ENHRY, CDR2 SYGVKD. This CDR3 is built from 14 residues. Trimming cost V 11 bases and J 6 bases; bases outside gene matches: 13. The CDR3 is CAHRGGRAGDTQYF. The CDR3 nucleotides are TGTGCCCACCGGGGGGGCCGGGCAGGGGATACGCAGTATTTT.

The CDR3 bases are TGTGCCAGCGCTGGACAGGGGGGCTACAATGAGCAGTTCTTC. Its translation is CASAGQGGYNEQFF. The gene calls are TRBV2 and TRBJ2-1, with TRBD1 matching 10 bases. The V gene end was trimmed by 8 bases and the J gene end by 3 bases; junction bases not matched to a gene: 4. Germline-derived CDR1 and CDR2 are SNHLY and FYNNEI. The CDR3 is made up of 14 amino acids.

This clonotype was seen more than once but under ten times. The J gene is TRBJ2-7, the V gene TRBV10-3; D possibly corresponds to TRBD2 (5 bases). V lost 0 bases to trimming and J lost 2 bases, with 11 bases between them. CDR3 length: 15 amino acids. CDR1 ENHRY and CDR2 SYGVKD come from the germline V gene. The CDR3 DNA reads TGTGCCATCAGTGAGTCAAAGGGAGTAACCTACGAGCAGTACTTC. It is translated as CAISESKGVTYEQYF.

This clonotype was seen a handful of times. The CDR3 DNA reads TGTGCCATCAGTGCTCCGGGACAGAACTTCAAGCTAGCCAAAAACATTCAGTACTTC. The encoded protein is CAISAPGQNFKLAKNIQYF. The genes are TRBV10-3 and TRBJ2-4; TRBD1 matches at 7 bases. V gave up 4 bases and J gave up 0 bases; unmatched junction bases: 15. Per the germline V gene, CDR1 is ENHRY and CDR2 is SYGVKD. The CDR3 has 19 residues.

The DNA for the CDR3 is TGTGCCAGCAGCCCGACTAGGTCGGCCGGGGAGCTGTTTTTT. Encoded protein: CASSPTRSAGELFF. The chain has TRBV7-2 and TRBJ2-2; weak D call: TRBD2 (6 bases). V was clipped by 5 bases and J by 6 bases, with 13 bases between them. The germline V gene encodes CDR1 SGHTA and CDR2 FQGNSA. The CDR3 has 14 amino acids.

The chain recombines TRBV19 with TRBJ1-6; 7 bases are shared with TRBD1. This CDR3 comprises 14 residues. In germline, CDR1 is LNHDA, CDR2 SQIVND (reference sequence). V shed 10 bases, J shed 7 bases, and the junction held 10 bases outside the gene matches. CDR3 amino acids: CATWTGTRNSPLHF. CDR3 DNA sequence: TGTGCCACCTGGACAGGCACGCGGAATTCACCCCTCCACTTT. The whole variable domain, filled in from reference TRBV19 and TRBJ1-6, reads DGGITQSPKYLFRKEGQNVTLSCEQNLNHDAMYWYRQDPGQGLRLIYYSQIVNDFQKGDIAEGYSVSREKKESFPLTVTSAQKNPTAFYLCATWTGTRNSPLHFGNGTRLTVT.

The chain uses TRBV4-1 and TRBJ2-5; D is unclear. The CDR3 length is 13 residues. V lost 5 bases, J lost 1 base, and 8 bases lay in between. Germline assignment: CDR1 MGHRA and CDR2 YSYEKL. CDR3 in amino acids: CASSLIFQETQYF. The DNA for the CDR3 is TGCGCCAGCAGCTTGATCTTCCAAGAGACCCAGTACTTC.

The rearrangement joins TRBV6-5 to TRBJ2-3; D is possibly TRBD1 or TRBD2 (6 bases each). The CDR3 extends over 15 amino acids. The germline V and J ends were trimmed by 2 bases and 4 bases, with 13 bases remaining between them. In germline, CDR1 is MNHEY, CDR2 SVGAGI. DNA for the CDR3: TGTGCCAGCAGTTACGGGGGGCTCAGGTCAGATACGCAGTATTTT. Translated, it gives CASSYGGLRSDTQYF.

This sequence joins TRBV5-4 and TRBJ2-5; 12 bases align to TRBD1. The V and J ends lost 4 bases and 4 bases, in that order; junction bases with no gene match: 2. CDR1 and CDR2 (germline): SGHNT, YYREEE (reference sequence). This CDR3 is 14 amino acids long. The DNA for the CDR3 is TGTGCCAGCAGCACGGGACAGGGGGCAGAGACCCAGTACTTC. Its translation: CASSTGQGAETQYF.

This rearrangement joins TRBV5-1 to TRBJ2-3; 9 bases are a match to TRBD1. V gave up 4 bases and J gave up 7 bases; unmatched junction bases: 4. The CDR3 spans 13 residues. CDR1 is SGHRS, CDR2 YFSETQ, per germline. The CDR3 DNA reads TGCGCCAGCAGCCGGACAGGGGCGCATACGCAGTATTTT. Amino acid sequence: CASSRTGAHTQYF.

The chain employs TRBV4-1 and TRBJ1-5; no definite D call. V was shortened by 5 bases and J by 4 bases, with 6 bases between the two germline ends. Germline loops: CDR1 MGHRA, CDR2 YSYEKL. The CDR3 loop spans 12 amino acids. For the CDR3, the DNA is TGCGCCAGCAGCTACGAAAATCAGCCCCAGCATTTT. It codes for CASSYENQPQHF.